These 13 T cell receptor beta chains originate from one sample sequenced in a study of shared T cell receptors in the human thymus. The assay was immunoSEQ multiplex PCR, and TCRdb's table has in-frame clones only and misses some. Here the sample spans hundreds of thousands of clones, over 75% being singletons. These sequences were also reported in another study, on human thymus T cells.

The source material was thymocytes. The receptors here all came from a boy in the first two years of life with a congenital heart defect.

This rearrangement joins TRBV5-5 to TRBJ1-1, with TRBD1 matching 11 bases. V gave up 4 bases and J gave up 14 bases; unmatched junction bases: 13. The CDR3 contains 14 residues. CDR1 is SGHKS and CDR2 is YYEKEE in the germline V gene (reference sequence). The CDR3 protein is CASSKDRGRGFWFF. CDR3 sequence (DNA): TGTGCCAGCAGCAAGGACAGGGGGCGTGGGTTTTGGTTCTTT.

The chain carries TRBV4-1 and TRBJ2-7, with 9 bases aligning to TRBD1. Germline V gene lookup returns CDR1 MGHRA and CDR2 YSYEKL. CDR3 length: 14 amino acids. V was clipped by 5 bases and J by 6 bases; unmatched bases: 8. CDR3: CASSVRDREGEQYF. The CDR3 region has the DNA TGCGCCAGCAGCGTCCGGGACAGGGAAGGCGAGCAGTACTTC.

The V gene is TRBV27, the J gene TRBJ1-5; D remains unclear. Trimming removed 5 bases at V and 5 bases at J, with 10 bases between. The germline gives CDR1 MNHEY, CDR2 SMNVEV (reference sequence). The CDR3 covers 13 residues. CDR3 sequence: CASSITLDQPQHF. In DNA form, the CDR3 reads TGTGCCAGCAGTATCACGTTAGATCAGCCCCAGCATTTT.

The chain recombines TRBV14 with TRBJ2-5; D unclear. Germline values: CDR1 SGHDN, CDR2 FVKESK. V lost 1 base to trimming and J lost 4 bases, with 10 bases between them. This CDR3 spans 14 amino acids. The DNA for the CDR3 is TGTGCCAGCAGCCAAGCGAGTCCGGGAGAGACCCAGTACTTC. Its protein is CASSQASPGETQYF.

The V and J genes are TRBV4-1 and TRBJ2-5; D perhaps matches TRBD2 (6 bases). Germline assignment: CDR1 MGHRA and CDR2 YSYEKL. The CDR3 has 15 residues. V lost 0 bases, J lost 4 bases, and 12 bases lay in between. This chain's CDR3 is CASSQESGEPETQYF. Written as DNA, the CDR3 is TGCGCCAGCAGCCAAGAATCGGGAGAGCCAGAGACCCAGTACTTC.

This clone showed up just once. The rearrangement joins TRBV6-1 to TRBJ2-3; 7 bases map to TRBD1. Germline-derived CDR1 and CDR2 are MNHNS and SASEGT. Germline trimming cut 5 bases from V and 0 bases from J; bases unmatched to any gene: 2. CDR3 length: 14 residues. For the CDR3, the DNA is TGTGCCAGCAGTTGGGACAGTAGCACAGATACGCAGTATTTT. Translated: CASSWDSSTDTQYF.

The V call is TRBV5-1, the J call TRBJ2-3, with 8 positions matching TRBD1. Germline V CDR1 and CDR2: SGHRS, YFSETQ. J was trimmed by 3 bases and V by 4 bases; bases with no gene match: 10. The CDR3 consists of 16 residues. In nucleotides, the CDR3 is TGCGCCAGCAGCGGACGACAGGGGATGGTGACAGATACGCAGTATTTT. It encodes CASSGRQGMVTDTQYF.

This chain uses TRBV6-5 with TRBJ1-2; possible D gene TRBD1, 5 bases. The germline V and J ends were trimmed by 4 bases and 7 bases, with 13 bases remaining between them. There are 13 residues in the CDR3. In germline, CDR1 is MNHEY, CDR2 SVGAGI. CDR3 sequence: CASSSLRQGGYTF. For the CDR3, the DNA is TGTGCCAGCAGTTCTCTCCGTCAGGGTGGCTACACCTTC.

V usage is TRBV5-1 and J usage is TRBJ2-5; D gene ambiguous. CDR1 and CDR2 (germline): SGHRS, YFSETQ. The CDR3 extends over 17 amino acids. The germline V and J ends were trimmed by 0 bases and 1 base, with 16 bases remaining between them. CDR3: CASSLDPQRRPQETQYF. The CDR3 bases are TGCGCCAGCAGCTTGGACCCCCAGCGCAGACCCCAAGAGACCCAGTACTTC.

CDR3 region: CASSVQGSPSYEQYF. The CDR3 DNA is TGTGCCAGCAGCGTGCAGGGGTCTCCTTCCTACGAGCAGTACTTC. The rearrangement uses TRBV9 and TRBJ2-7; the D gene is possibly TRBD1 (6 bases). Germline loops: CDR1 SGDLS, CDR2 YYNGEE. V lost 2 bases, J lost 1 base, and 13 bases lay in between. The CDR3 is made up of 15 amino acids. Using reference TRBV9 and TRBJ2-7 for the parts outside the CDR3, the full variable domain is DSGVTQTPKHLITATGQRVTLRCSPRSGDLSVYWYQQSLDQGLQFLIQYYNGEERAKGNILERFSAQQFPDLHSELNLSSLELGDSALYFCASSVQGSPSYEQYFGPGTRLTVT.

This chain links TRBV4-1 with TRBJ2-7; perhaps TRBD1 as D (5 bases). Trimming shortened V by 3 bases and J by 2 bases, and 8 bases separated the two germline ends. CDR1 and CDR2 from the germline V gene are MGHRA and YSYEKL. The CDR3 has 13 amino acids. As DNA, the CDR3 is TGCGCCAGCAGCCATGACAGTACCTACGAGCAGTACTTC. It specifies CASSHDSTYEQYF.

The CDR3 coding sequence is TGTGCCAGCAACGGGACTAGGGGCGCGCTCTACAATGAGCAGTTCTTC. Encoded protein: CASNGTRGALYNEQFF. The chain links TRBV27 to TRBJ2-1, with 8 bases identical to TRBD2. Trimming cost V 7 bases and J 3 bases; bases outside gene matches: 11. Looked up from germline, CDR1 is MNHEY and CDR2 is SMNVEV (reference sequence). The CDR3 runs 16 residues.

V usage is TRBV4-2 and J usage is TRBJ2-7; 12 bases align to TRBD1. The J segment lost 6 bases and the V segment lost 3 bases, leaving 9 bases of the junction unmatched. CDR3 length: 16 amino acids. Germline V CDR1 and CDR2: LGHNA, YNFKEQ. CDR3 residues: CASSHEGTGGASEQYF. CDR3 bases: TGTGCCAGCAGCCACGAAGGGACAGGGGGCGCATCCGAGCAGTACTTC.